These T cell receptor beta chains were read from a single sample in a study of control samples from healthy donors and cancer patients. This table comes from immunoSEQ multiplex PCR, and its TCRdb copy is limited to in-frame clones, with some not included. Of just over 150,000 clones listed, over 90% were seen once; the top ten hold approximately 2.5%. The source material was blood. These receptors all stem from a man aged 50-59 years in good health. The CDR3 runs from the conserved cysteine through the conserved F or W. The D gene is left open where the match is weak. A clone size is listed for some rows: how often the clone was seen (once, few, many), or a class if it is expanded.

V gene: TRBV29-1
J gene: TRBJ2-7
clone size: NA
CDR3 length: 13
D gene: TRBD2
CDR3 DNA: TGCAGCGCCACCGGGACTAGGGATTACGAGCAGTACTTC
CDR3 protein: CSATGTRDYEQYF

V gene: TRBV5-1
J gene: TRBJ1-4
clone size: NA
CDR3 length: 17
D gene: TRBD1
CDR3 DNA: TGCGCCAGCAGCTCCAACACACCAGGGGGCGGAAAGGAAAAACTGTTTTTT
CDR3 protein: CASSSNTPGGGKEKLFF

V gene: TRBV5-6
J gene: TRBJ1-5
clone size: NA
CDR3 length: 17
D gene: NA
CDR3 DNA: TGTGCCAGCAGCTTGGGGGGGCAGGCTTATAGCAATCAGCCCCAGCATTTT
CDR3 protein: CASSLGGQAYSNQPQHF

V gene: TRBV28
J gene: TRBJ2-7
clone size: once
CDR3 length: 14
D gene: NA
CDR3 DNA: TGTGCCAGCAGTTTATGGGGGGAATCCTACGAGCAGTACTTC
CDR3 protein: CASSLWGESYEQYF

V gene: TRBV5-1
J gene: TRBJ2-7
clone size: NA
CDR3 length: 16
D gene: NA
CDR3 DNA: TGCGCCAGCAGCCCGGAGGGTTCGGTACGGTCCTACGAGCAGTACTTC
CDR3 protein: CASSPEGSVRSYEQYF

V gene: TRBV5-6
J gene: TRBJ2-5
clone size: NA
CDR3 length: 17
D gene: NA
CDR3 DNA: TGTGCCAGCAGCTGGGGACTCCAAATTATGAAACAAGAGACCCAGTACTTC
CDR3 protein: CASSWGLQIMKQETQYF

V gene: TRBV18
J gene: TRBJ1-1
clone size: NA
CDR3 length: 13
D gene: NA
CDR3 DNA: TGTGCCAGCTCACCCTACGACCTTACTGAAGCTTTCTTT
CDR3 protein: CASSPYDLTEAFF

V gene: TRBV5-4
J gene: TRBJ1-6
clone size: NA
CDR3 length: 16
D gene: NA
CDR3 DNA: TGTGCCAGCAGCTTGGGTGGGACCTCCTATAATTCACCCCTCCACTTT
CDR3 protein: CASSLGGTSYNSPLHF

V gene: TRBV6-6
J gene: TRBJ1-4
clone size: NA
CDR3 length: 14
D gene: NA
CDR3 DNA: TGTGCCAGCAGAAAACAGGACCCTAATGAAAAACTGTTTTTT
CDR3 protein: CASRKQDPNEKLFF

V gene: TRBV11-2
J gene: TRBJ1-2
clone size: NA
CDR3 length: 15
D gene: NA
CDR3 DNA: TGTGCCAGCAGCTTAGGTCTGACAGATAACTATGGCTACACCTTC
CDR3 protein: CASSLGLTDNYGYTF

V gene: TRBV5-8
J gene: TRBJ1-2
clone size: NA
CDR3 length: 17
D gene: TRBD1
CDR3 DNA: TGTGCCAGCAGCTTGTTTAAGGGACAGGGGGTCCTCTATGGCTACACCTTC
CDR3 protein: CASSLFKGQGVLYGYTF

V gene: TRBV14
J gene: TRBJ1-2
clone size: once
CDR3 length: 13
D gene: NA
CDR3 DNA: TGTGCCAGCAGCCGCGGGACCTTCTATGGCTACACCTTC
CDR3 protein: CASSRGTFYGYTF

V gene: TRBV6-5
J gene: TRBJ1-1
clone size: once
CDR3 length: 15
D gene: NA
CDR3 DNA: TGTGCCAGCAGTTACTCTGCCAGGGGTGGCACTGAAGCTTTCTTT
CDR3 protein: CASSYSARGGTEAFF

V gene: TRBV10-1
J gene: TRBJ2-5
clone size: NA
CDR3 length: 16
D gene: TRBD2
CDR3 DNA: TGCGCCAGCAGTGAGCGGCCTAGCGGGATGTGGGAGACCCAGTACTTC
CDR3 protein: CASSERPSGMWETQYF

V gene: TRBV5-1
J gene: TRBJ2-5
clone size: NA
CDR3 length: 16
D gene: TRBD2
CDR3 DNA: TGCGCCAGCAGCTTGGATCTCGCGGGAGGGCATGGGACCCAGTACTTC
CDR3 protein: CASSLDLAGGHGTQYF

V gene: TRBV9
J gene: TRBJ2-2
clone size: NA
CDR3 length: 15
D gene: NA
CDR3 DNA: TGTGCCAGCAGCGGTTACTGGACCTTGGACGGGGAGCTGTTTTTT
CDR3 protein: CASSGYWTLDGELFF

V gene: TRBV11-3
J gene: TRBJ1-1
clone size: NA
CDR3 length: 13
D gene: NA
CDR3 DNA: TGTGCCAGCAGCTTCTCCAGGGGCACTGAAGCTTTCTTT
CDR3 protein: CASSFSRGTEAFF

V gene: TRBV6-5
J gene: TRBJ2-1
clone size: NA
CDR3 length: 15
D gene: TRBD2
CDR3 DNA: TGTGCCAGCGCGAGGACTAGCGGGAGGGTGGACGAGCAGTTCTTC
CDR3 protein: CASARTSGRVDEQFF

V gene: TRBV3-1/TRBV3-2
J gene: TRBJ2-7
clone size: NA
CDR3 length: 15
D gene: NA
CDR3 DNA: TGTGCCAGCAGCCAAGGTCCAGAGAGCTCCTACGAGCAGTACTTC
CDR3 protein: CASSQGPESSYEQYF

V gene: TRBV12-5
J gene: TRBJ1-3
clone size: NA
CDR3 length: 14
D gene: NA
CDR3 DNA: TGTGCTAGTGGTTTCGGGGGCGCCGGAAACACCATATATTTT
CDR3 protein: CASGFGGAGNTIYF

V gene: TRBV30
J gene: TRBJ2-5
clone size: NA
CDR3 length: 14
D gene: TRBD1
CDR3 DNA: TGTGCCTGGAATCTCGACAGGGTACAAGAGACCCAGTACTTC
CDR3 protein: CAWNLDRVQETQYF

V gene: TRBV6-2/TRBV6-3
J gene: TRBJ1-1
clone size: many
CDR3 length: 15
D gene: NA
CDR3 DNA: TGTGCCAGCAGTTACTCGACCTCCCCGGGTTTGGGGGCTTTCTTT
CDR3 protein: CASSYSTSPGLGAFF

V gene: TRBV19
J gene: TRBJ2-1
clone size: NA
CDR3 length: 16
D gene: NA
CDR3 DNA: TGTGCCAGTAGTAAGATGACGACCAGCTCCTACAATGAGCAGTTCTTC
CDR3 protein: CASSKMTTSSYNEQFF

V gene: TRBV12-2
J gene: TRBJ2-2
clone size: NA
CDR3 length: 14
D gene: NA
CDR3 DNA: TGTGCAAGTCGCCCGGACATTAAAACCGGGGAGCTGTTTTTT
CDR3 protein: CASRPDIKTGELFF

V gene: TRBV6-5
J gene: TRBJ2-7
clone size: NA
CDR3 length: 11
D gene: NA
CDR3 DNA: TGTGCCAGCAGTCCTGGGATCGAGCAGTACTTC
CDR3 protein: CASSPGIEQYF

V gene: TRBV24-1
J gene: TRBJ2-7
clone size: NA
CDR3 length: 14
D gene: NA
CDR3 DNA: TGTGCCACCAGTGACGGGCGGAGGACTAACGAGCAGTACTTC
CDR3 protein: CATSDGRRTNEQYF

V gene: TRBV5-1
J gene: TRBJ2-5
clone size: NA
CDR3 length: 15
D gene: TRBD2
CDR3 DNA: TGCGCCAGCAGCCGTGCGGGAGGGATTCAAGAGACCCAGTACTTC
CDR3 protein: CASSRAGGIQETQYF

V gene: TRBV15
J gene: TRBJ2-7
clone size: NA
CDR3 length: 14
D gene: NA
CDR3 DNA: TGTGCCACCAGCATAAGGGGCAGCTCCTACGAGCAGTACTTC
CDR3 protein: CATSIRGSSYEQYF

V gene: TRBV5-5
J gene: TRBJ2-6
clone size: NA
CDR3 length: 14
D gene: NA
CDR3 DNA: TGTGCCAGCAGTCCAACCTCTGGGGCCAACGTCCTGACTTTC
CDR3 protein: CASSPTSGANVLTF

V gene: TRBV5-1
J gene: TRBJ2-5
clone size: NA
CDR3 length: 14
D gene: NA
CDR3 DNA: TGCGCCAGCAGCTTGGCCTCCCAGAGGGAGACCCAGTACTTC
CDR3 protein: CASSLASQRETQYF

V gene: TRBV15
J gene: TRBJ1-5
clone size: few
CDR3 length: 15
D gene: NA
CDR3 DNA: TGTGCCACCAGCAGAGATAAGGGATTGAATCAGCCCCAGCATTTT
CDR3 protein: CATSRDKGLNQPQHF

V gene: TRBV10-3
J gene: TRBJ1-4
clone size: NA
CDR3 length: 14
D gene: TRBD1
CDR3 DNA: TGTGCCATCTCCCCTCAGGGGGGGGCTGAAAAACTGTTTTTT
CDR3 protein: CAISPQGGAEKLFF

V gene: TRBV28
J gene: TRBJ2-7
clone size: NA
CDR3 length: 17
D gene: TRBD1
CDR3 DNA: TGTGCCAGCAGTTTACCCGGGACAGGGGTATTCCAGTACGAGCAGTACTTC
CDR3 protein: CASSLPGTGVFQYEQYF

V gene: TRBV14
J gene: TRBJ2-1
clone size: NA
CDR3 length: 15
D gene: NA
CDR3 DNA: TGTGCCAGCAGCCAAATAACTAGCTGGGACAATGAGCAGTTCTTC
CDR3 protein: CASSQITSWDNEQFF

V gene: TRBV29-1
J gene: TRBJ1-1
clone size: NA
CDR3 length: 13
D gene: NA
CDR3 DNA: TGCAGCGCCGACCGGCTGGGAGGCACTGAAGCTTTCTTT
CDR3 protein: CSADRLGGTEAFF

V gene: TRBV12-3/TRBV12-4
J gene: TRBJ2-7
clone size: NA
CDR3 length: 11
D gene: NA
CDR3 DNA: TGTGCCAGCGGCGGCTCCTACGAGCAGTACTTC
CDR3 protein: CASGGSYEQYF

V gene: TRBV12-3/TRBV12-4
J gene: TRBJ2-7
clone size: NA
CDR3 length: 13
D gene: NA
CDR3 DNA: TGTGCCAGCAGTTTGGGGGGCCCCTACGAGCAGTACTTC
CDR3 protein: CASSLGGPYEQYF

V gene: TRBV5-4
J gene: TRBJ1-4
clone size: NA
CDR3 length: 15
D gene: NA
CDR3 DNA: TGTGCCAGCAGCTCAGGGACACCAACTAATGAAAAACTGTTTTTT
CDR3 protein: CASSSGTPTNEKLFF

V gene: TRBV5-1
J gene: TRBJ1-2
clone size: NA
CDR3 length: 13
D gene: NA
CDR3 DNA: TGCGCCAGCAGCTTGGAAGGGCCGAATGGCTACACCTTC
CDR3 protein: CASSLEGPNGYTF

V gene: TRBV10-3
J gene: TRBJ2-4
clone size: NA
CDR3 length: 17
D gene: TRBD1
CDR3 DNA: TGTGCCATCAGTGAGTCGAGCCCGGGACAGGGTAAAAACATTCAGTACTTC
CDR3 protein: CAISESSPGQGKNIQYF

V gene: TRBV10-1
J gene: TRBJ1-3
clone size: NA
CDR3 length: 15
D gene: TRBD1
CDR3 DNA: TGCGCCATCTATAGACCTCAGGGGGCTGGAAACACCATATATTTT
CDR3 protein: CAIYRPQGAGNTIYF

V gene: TRBV6-6
J gene: TRBJ2-1
clone size: NA
CDR3 length: 15
D gene: NA
CDR3 DNA: TGTGCCAGCAGTTACGGTGAGGGCCGGAGCAATGAGCAGTTCTTC
CDR3 protein: CASSYGEGRSNEQFF

V gene: TRBV29-1
J gene: TRBJ1-2
clone size: NA
CDR3 length: 12
D gene: NA
CDR3 DNA: TGCAGCGTTGAGGTTGACCTCTATGGCTACACCTTC
CDR3 protein: CSVEVDLYGYTF

V gene: TRBV4-2
J gene: TRBJ2-6
clone size: NA
CDR3 length: 16
D gene: NA
CDR3 DNA: TGTGCCAGCAGCCAGATCCAGGGTTCTGGGGCCAACGTCCTGACTTTC
CDR3 protein: CASSQIQGSGANVLTF

V gene: TRBV12-3/TRBV12-4
J gene: TRBJ2-7
clone size: NA
CDR3 length: 13
D gene: TRBD1
CDR3 DNA: TGTGCCAGCAGCCCCGGGACAGGGGGCGAGCAGTACTTC
CDR3 protein: CASSPGTGGEQYF

V gene: TRBV6-6
J gene: TRBJ2-5
clone size: NA
CDR3 length: 14
D gene: NA
CDR3 DNA: TGTGCCAGCAGTTATCTACAGCCCCAAGAGACCCAGTACTTC
CDR3 protein: CASSYLQPQETQYF

V gene: TRBV6-5
J gene: TRBJ2-7
clone size: NA
CDR3 length: 15
D gene: NA
CDR3 DNA: TGTGCCAGCAGTATTCAGGGCTCCACGTCTCGAGAGCAGTACTTC
CDR3 protein: CASSIQGSTSREQYF

V gene: TRBV7-3
J gene: TRBJ2-3
clone size: NA
CDR3 length: 16
D gene: NA
CDR3 DNA: TGTGCCAGCAGCTTAACCGTAACGCCTAGCACAGATACGCAGTATTTT
CDR3 protein: CASSLTVTPSTDTQYF